This T cell receptor (beta chain) was sequenced in a study of blood T cell repertoires in COVID-19. The wider study: PBMCs, B-cell-depleted T cells, or T cells provided the cDNA or gDNA that made up the material.

Measured with immunoSEQ multiplex PCR; TCRdb has only the in-frame clones, and not every one. The sample has about 80,000 clones; approximately 82% are singletons. This TCR derives from a human donor in a cohort sampled during active COVID-19. The source material was peripheral blood.

This CDR3 reads CASSAPPGRGNEKLFF. The CDR3 nucleotides are TGTGCCAGCAGTGCCCCGCCGGGCAGGGGTAATGAAAAACTGTTTTTT. J is TRBJ1-4 and V is TRBV25-1; a possible D gene is TRBD1 (6 bases). The CDR3 consists of 16 residues. Germline lookup yields CDR1 MGHDK and CDR2 SYGVNS. Trimming left V 4 bases short and J 4 bases short, with 16 bases between.